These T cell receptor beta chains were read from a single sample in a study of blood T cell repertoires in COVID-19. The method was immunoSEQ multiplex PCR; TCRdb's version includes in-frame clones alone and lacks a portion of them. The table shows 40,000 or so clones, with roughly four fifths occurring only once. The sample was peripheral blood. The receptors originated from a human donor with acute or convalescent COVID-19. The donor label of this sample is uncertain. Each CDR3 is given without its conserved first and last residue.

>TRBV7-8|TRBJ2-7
ASSRQVNSYEQY
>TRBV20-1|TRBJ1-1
SASRAGIGSEAF
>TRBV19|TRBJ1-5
ASSHGVRQPQH
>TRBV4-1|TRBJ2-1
ASSQTGTSGGREQF
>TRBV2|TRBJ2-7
ASSDPSGSKTYEQY
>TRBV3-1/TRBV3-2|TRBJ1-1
ASSPSRVLGNTEAF
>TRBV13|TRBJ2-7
ASSLEGAASGRGNYEQY
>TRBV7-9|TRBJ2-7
ASSSITTTGDISYEQY
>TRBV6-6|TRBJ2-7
ASSSGQGALNEQY
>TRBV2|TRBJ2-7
ASSSLLGGANYEQY
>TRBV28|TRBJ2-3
ASRPTGGSTDTQY
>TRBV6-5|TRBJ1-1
ASSSTEEAF
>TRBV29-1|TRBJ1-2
SVLEDYGYT
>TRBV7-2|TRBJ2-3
ASSSRTGATDTQY
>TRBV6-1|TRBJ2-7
ASSEATGGPYEQY
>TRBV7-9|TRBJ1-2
AGGQQHYGYT
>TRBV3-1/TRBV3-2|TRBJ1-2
ASSGDRGGYT
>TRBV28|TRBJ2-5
ASSLATSGSFQY